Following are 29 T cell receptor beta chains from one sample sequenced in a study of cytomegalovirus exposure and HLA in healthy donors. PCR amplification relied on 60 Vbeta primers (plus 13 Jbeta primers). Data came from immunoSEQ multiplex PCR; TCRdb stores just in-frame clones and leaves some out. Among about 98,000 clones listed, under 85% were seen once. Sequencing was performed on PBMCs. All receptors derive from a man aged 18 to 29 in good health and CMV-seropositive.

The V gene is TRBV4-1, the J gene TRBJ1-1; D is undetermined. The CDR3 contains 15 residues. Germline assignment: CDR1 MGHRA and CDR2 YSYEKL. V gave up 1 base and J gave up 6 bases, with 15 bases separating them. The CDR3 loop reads CASSQGAGGLAEAFF. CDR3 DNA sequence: TGCGCCAGCAGCCAAGGGGCGGGCGGTTTGGCTGAAGCTTTCTTT.

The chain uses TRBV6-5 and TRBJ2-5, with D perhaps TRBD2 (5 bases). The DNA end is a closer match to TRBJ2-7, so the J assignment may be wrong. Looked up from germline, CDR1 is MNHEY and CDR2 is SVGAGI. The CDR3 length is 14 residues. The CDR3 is CASTRTSGSYEQYF. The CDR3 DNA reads TGTGCCAGCACTCGGACCAGCGGCTCCTACGAGCAGTACTTC.

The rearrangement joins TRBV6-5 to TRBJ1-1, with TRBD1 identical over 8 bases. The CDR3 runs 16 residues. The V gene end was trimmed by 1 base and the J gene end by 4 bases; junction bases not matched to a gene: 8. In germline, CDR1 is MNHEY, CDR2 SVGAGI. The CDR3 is CASSYLTGGSGTEAFF. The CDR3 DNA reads TGTGCCAGCAGTTACTTAACAGGGGGGAGCGGCACTGAAGCTTTCTTT.

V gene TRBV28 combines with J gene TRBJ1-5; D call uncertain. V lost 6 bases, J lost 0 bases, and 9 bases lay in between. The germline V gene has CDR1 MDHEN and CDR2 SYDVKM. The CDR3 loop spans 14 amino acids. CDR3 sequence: CASSLLSSNQPQHF. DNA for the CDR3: TGTGCCAGCAGCCTCCTATCTAGCAATCAGCCCCAGCATTTT. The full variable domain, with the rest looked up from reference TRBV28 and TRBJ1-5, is DVKVTQSSRYLVKRTGEKVFLECVQDMDHENMFWYRQDPGLGLRLIYFSYDVKMKEKGDIPEGYSVSREKKERFSLILESASTNQTSMYLCASSLLSSNQPQHFGDGTRLSIL.

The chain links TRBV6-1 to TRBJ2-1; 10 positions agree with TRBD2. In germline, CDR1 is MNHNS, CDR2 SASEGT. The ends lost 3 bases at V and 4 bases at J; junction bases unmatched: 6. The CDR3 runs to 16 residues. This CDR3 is CASSDSLAGAYNEQFF. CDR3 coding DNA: TGTGCCAGCAGTGATTCCCTAGCGGGGGCTTACAATGAGCAGTTCTTC.

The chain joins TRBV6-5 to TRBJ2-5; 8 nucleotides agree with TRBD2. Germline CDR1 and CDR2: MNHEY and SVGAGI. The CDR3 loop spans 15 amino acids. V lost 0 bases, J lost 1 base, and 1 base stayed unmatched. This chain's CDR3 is CASSYSGLVQETQYF. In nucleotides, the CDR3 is TGTGCCAGCAGTTACTCGGGACTAGTCCAAGAGACCCAGTACTTC.

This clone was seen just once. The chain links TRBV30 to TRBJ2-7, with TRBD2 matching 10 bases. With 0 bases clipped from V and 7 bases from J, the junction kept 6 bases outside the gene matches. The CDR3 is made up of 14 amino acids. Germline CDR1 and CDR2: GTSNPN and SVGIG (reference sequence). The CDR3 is CAWSVSGGAGEQYF. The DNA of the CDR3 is TGTGCCTGGAGTGTCAGCGGGGGGGCCGGTGAGCAGTACTTC.

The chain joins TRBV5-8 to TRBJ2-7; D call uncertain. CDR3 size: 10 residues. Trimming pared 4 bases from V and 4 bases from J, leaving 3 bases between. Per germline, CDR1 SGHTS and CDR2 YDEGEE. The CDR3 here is CASSTYEQYF. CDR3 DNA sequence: TGTGCCAGCAGCACATACGAGCAGTACTTC.

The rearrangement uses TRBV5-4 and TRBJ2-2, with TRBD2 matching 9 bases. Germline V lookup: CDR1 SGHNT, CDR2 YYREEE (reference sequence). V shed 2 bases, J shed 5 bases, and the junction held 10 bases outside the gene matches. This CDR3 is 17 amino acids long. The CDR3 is CASSLPSSGGITGELFF. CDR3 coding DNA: TGTGCCAGCAGCTTACCGTCGAGCGGGGGGATAACCGGGGAGCTGTTTTTT.

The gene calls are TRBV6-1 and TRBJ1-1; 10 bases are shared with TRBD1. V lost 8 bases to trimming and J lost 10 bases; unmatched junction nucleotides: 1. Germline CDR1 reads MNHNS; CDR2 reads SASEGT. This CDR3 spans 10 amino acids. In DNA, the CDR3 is TGTGCCAGCGGGGACAGGGGAGCTTTCTTT. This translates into CASGDRGAFF.

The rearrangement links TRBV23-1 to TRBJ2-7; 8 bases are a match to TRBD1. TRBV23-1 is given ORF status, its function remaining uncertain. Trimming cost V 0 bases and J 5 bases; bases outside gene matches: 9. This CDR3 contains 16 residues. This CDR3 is CASSQSYRGEVDEQYF. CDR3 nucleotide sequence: TGCGCCAGCAGTCAATCGTACAGGGGGGAAGTTGACGAGCAGTACTTC.

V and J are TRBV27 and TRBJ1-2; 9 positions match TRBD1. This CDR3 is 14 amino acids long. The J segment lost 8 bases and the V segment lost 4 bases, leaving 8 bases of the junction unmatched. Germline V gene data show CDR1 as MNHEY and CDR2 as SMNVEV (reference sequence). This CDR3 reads CASSSSGQGSGYTF. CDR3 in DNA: TGTGCCAGCAGTTCATCCGGACAGGGGAGCGGCTACACCTTC.

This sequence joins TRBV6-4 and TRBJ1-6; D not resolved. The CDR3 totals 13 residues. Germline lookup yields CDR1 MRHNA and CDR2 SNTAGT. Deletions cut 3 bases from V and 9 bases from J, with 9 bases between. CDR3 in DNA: TGTGCCAGCAGTGAAACGGGTTCTTCACCCCTCCACTTT. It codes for CASSETGSSPLHF.

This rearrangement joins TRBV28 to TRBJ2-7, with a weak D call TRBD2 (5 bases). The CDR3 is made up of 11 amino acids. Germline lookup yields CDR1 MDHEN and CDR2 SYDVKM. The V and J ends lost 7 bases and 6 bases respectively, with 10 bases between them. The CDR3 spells CASTSRSEQYF. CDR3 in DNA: TGTGCCAGCACTAGCCGATCCGAGCAGTACTTC.

This CDR3 is CASSTSTGTSNQPQHF. As DNA, the CDR3 is TGTGCCAGTAGTACAAGTACAGGGACGAGCAATCAGCCCCAGCATTTT. The chain employs TRBV19 and TRBJ1-5; possibly TRBD1 for D (6 bases). Looked up from germline, CDR1 is LNHDA and CDR2 is SQIVND (reference sequence). The CDR3 totals 16 residues. Trimming cost V 4 bases and J 1 base, with 14 bases left between them.

CDR3 protein: CASSGQGQLNQPQHF. CDR3 bases: TGTGCCAGCAGCGGACAGGGCCAACTGAATCAGCCCCAGCATTTT. The chain uses TRBV9 and TRBJ1-5, with 7 bases fitting TRBD1. The CDR3 sequence is 15 residues long. After removal of 3 bases from V and 4 bases from J, the junction contained 7 bases not matched to a gene. CDR1 is SGDLS and CDR2 is YYNGEE in the germline V gene. Full variable domain (outside the CDR3, taken from reference TRBV9 and TRBJ1-5): DSGVTQTPKHLITATGQRVTLRCSPRSGDLSVYWYQQSLDQGLQFLIQYYNGEERAKGNILERFSAQQFPDLHSELNLSSLELGDSALYFCASSGQGQLNQPQHFGDGTRLSIL.

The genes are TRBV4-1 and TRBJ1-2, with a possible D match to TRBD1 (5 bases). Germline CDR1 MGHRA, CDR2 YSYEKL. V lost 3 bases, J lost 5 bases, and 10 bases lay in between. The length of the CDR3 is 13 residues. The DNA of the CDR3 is TGCGCCAGCAGCCAGATGGGACTGTATGGCTACACCTTC. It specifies CASSQMGLYGYTF.

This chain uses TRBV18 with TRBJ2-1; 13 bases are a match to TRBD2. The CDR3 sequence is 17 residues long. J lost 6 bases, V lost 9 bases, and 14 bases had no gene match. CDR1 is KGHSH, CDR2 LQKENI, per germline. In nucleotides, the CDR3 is TGTGCCAGGGGGACTAGCGGGGCCTCCAATGCCCTCAATGAGCAGTTCTTC. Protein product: CARGTSGASNALNEQFF.

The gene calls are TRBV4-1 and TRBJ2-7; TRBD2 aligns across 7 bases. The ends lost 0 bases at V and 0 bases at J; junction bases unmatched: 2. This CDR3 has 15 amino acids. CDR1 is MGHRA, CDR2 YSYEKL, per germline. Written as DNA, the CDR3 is TGCGCCAGCAGCCAAGATGGACTAGACTCCTACGAGCAGTACTTC. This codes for CASSQDGLDSYEQYF.

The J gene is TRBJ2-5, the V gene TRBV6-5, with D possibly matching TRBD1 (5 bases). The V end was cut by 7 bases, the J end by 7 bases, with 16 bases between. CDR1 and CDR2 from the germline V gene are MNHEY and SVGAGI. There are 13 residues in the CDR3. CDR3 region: CASTATGAVTQYF. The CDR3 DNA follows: TGTGCCAGCACTGCCACTGGGGCCGTGACCCAGTACTTC.

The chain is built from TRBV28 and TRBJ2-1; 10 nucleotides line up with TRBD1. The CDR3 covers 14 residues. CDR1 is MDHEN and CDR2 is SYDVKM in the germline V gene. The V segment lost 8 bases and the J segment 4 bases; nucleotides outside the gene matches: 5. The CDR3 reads CASSGTGAYNEQFF. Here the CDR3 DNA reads TGTGCCAGCTCAGGGACAGGGGCTTACAATGAGCAGTTCTTC.

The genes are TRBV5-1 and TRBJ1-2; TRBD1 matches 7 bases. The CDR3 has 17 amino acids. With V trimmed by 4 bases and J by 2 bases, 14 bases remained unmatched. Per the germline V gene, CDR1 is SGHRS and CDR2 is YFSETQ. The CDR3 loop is CASSAGDSVPPNYGYTF. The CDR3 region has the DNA TGCGCCAGCAGCGCCGGGGACAGCGTGCCACCAAACTATGGCTACACCTTC.

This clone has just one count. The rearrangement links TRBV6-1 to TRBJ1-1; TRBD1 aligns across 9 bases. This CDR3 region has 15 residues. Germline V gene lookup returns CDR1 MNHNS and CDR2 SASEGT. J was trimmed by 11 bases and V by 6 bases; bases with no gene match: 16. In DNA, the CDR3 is TGTGCCAGCAGGGTCCGGGACAGGGAACTCGGGGAGGCTTTCTTT. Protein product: CASRVRDRELGEAFF.

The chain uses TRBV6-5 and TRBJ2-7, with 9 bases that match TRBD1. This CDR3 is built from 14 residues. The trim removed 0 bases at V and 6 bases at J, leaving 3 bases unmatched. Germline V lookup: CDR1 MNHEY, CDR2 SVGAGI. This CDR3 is CASSYSGTGREQYF. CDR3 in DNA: TGTGCCAGCAGTTACTCGGGGACAGGGCGCGAGCAGTACTTC.

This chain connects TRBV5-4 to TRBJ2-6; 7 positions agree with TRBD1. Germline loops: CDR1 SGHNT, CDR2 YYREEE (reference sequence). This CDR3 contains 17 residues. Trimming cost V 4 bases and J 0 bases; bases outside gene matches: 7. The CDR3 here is CASSRMTGFSGANVLTF. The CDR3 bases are TGTGCCAGCAGCAGAATGACAGGGTTCTCTGGGGCCAACGTCCTGACTTTC.

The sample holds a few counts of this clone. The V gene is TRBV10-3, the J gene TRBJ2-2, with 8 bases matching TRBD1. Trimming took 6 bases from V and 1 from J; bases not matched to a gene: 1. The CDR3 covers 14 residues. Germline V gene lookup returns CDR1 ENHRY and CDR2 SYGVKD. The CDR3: CAIRGTGNTGELFF. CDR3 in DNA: TGTGCCATCAGGGGGACAGGGAACACCGGGGAGCTGTTTTTT.

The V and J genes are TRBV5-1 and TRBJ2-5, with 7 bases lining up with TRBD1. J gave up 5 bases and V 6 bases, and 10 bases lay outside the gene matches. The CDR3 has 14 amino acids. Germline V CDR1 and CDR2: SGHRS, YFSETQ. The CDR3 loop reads CASKQAGGFETQYF. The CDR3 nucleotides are TGCGCCAGCAAGCAAGCAGGGGGATTTGAGACCCAGTACTTC.

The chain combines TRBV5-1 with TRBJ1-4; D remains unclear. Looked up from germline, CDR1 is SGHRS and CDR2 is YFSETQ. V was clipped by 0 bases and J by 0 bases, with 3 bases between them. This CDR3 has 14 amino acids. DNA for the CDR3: TGCGCCAGCAGCTTGGCGGCAACTAATGAAAAACTGTTTTTT. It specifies CASSLAATNEKLFF. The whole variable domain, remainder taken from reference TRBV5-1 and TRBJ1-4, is KAGVTQTPRYLIKTRGQQVTLSCSPISGHRSVSWYQQTPGQGLQFLFEYFSETQRNKGNFPGRFSGRQFSNSRSEMNVSTLELGDSALYLCASSLAATNEKLFFGSGTQLSVL.

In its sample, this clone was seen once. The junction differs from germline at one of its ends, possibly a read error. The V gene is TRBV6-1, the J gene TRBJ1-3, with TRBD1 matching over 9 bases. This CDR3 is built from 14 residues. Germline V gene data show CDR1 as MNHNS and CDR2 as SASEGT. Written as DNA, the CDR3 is TGTGCCAGCAGGGAAGGGACAGGGGGAAACACCATATATTTT. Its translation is CASREGTGGNTIYF.